One sample yielded the 9 T cell receptor beta chains listed below, sequenced in a study of T-cell memory formation after mild COVID-19. TCRdb redid the calling of the 5' RACE reads with MiXCR, one entry per CDR3 protein. The top ten clones hold roughly 23% of a sample with around 200,000 distinct CDR3 sequences, about a fifth of them seen once. The sequencing sample was made of PBMCs or a T cell subset sorted from them (not recorded which). All receptors come from an adult woman who had mild COVID-19 (a few samples of this study predate the infection). Cell type and time point are not known.

This clonotype was picked up a small number of times. Germline and junction disagree at one end, which may indicate a read error. The gene calls are TRBV12-3 or TRBV12-4 and TRBJ2-7; 10 nucleotides agree with TRBD2. The CDR3 is 13 amino acids. CDR3 coding DNA: TGTGCCAGCAGTATCGGACTAGCGGAGGATAAGAACTTC. It specifies CASSIGLAEDKNF.

In its sample, this clonotype was seen a few times. This chain links TRBV10-3 with TRBJ2-1; TRBD2 might be the D (5 bases). CDR3 length: 15 amino acids. Germline CDR1 and CDR2: ENHRY and SYGVKD. The V gene lost 0 bases and the J gene lost 10 bases, with 16 bases spanning the gap. The CDR3 bases are TGTGCCATCAGTGAGTCGAGCGAAGGAGGTATGGAGCAGTTCTTC. Residues: CAISESSEGGMEQFF.

This clonotype appeared a few times. The CDR3, as DNA: TGTGCCAGCAGTTACGCGGCGGGTGGTGAGCAGTTCTTC. It codes for CASSYAAGGEQFF. This rearrangement joins TRBV6-5 to TRBJ2-1, with a possible D match to TRBD2 (5 bases). V lost 2 bases to trimming and J lost 9 bases, with 11 bases between them. This CDR3 comprises 13 residues. Per germline, CDR1 MNHEY and CDR2 SVGAGI.

The J gene is TRBJ2-7, the V gene TRBV6-2 or TRBV6-3; D unresolved. Looked up from germline, CDR1 is MNHEY and CDR2 is SVGEGT. The CDR3 length is 12 residues. Trimming pared 2 bases from V and 6 bases from J, leaving 8 bases between. The CDR3 bases are TGTGCCAGCAGTTACCCCTTCGGCGAGCAGTACTTC. Translated: CASSYPFGEQYF.

The chain uses TRBV13 and TRBJ2-6; 7 bases are shared with TRBD1. The CDR3 extends over 16 amino acids. V was pared by 4 bases and J by 2 bases, with 5 bases of the junction left unmatched. From germline, CDR1 is PRHDT and CDR2 FYEKMQ (reference sequence). CDR3: CASSSLQGAGANVLTF. The CDR3 DNA reads TGTGCCAGCAGCTCCCTCCAGGGGGCTGGGGCCAACGTCCTGACTTTC.

This clonotype was found a few times. The chain links TRBV19 to TRBJ2-7; possibly TRBD1 for D (6 bases). The CDR3 consists of 14 residues. CDR1 LNHDA and CDR2 SQIVND come from the germline V gene (reference sequence). V was shortened by 5 bases and J by 1 base, with 12 bases between the two germline ends. CDR3 amino acids: CASSPQGGSYEQYF. CDR3 DNA: TGTGCCAGTAGTCCCCAAGGGGGATCCTACGAGCAGTACTTC.

This clonotype was observed a handful of times. V is TRBV7-2 and J is TRBJ2-5; unclear D gene. Trimming removed 3 bases at V and 4 bases at J, with 15 bases between. The CDR3 is 15 residues long. CDR1 SGHTA and CDR2 FQGNSA come from the germline V gene. The CDR3 spells CASSLTIDTGETQYF. In DNA, the CDR3 is TGTGCCAGCAGCTTGACAATTGACACGGGAGAGACCCAGTACTTC.

The J gene is TRBJ1-2, the V gene TRBV7-8; D possibly corresponds to TRBD1 (5 bases). Germline V CDR1 and CDR2: SGHVS, FQNEAQ. V lost 5 bases and J lost 4, with 14 bases in between. The CDR3 consists of 14 residues. The CDR3 spells CASSPPGRIYGYTF. The CDR3 coding sequence is TGTGCCAGCAGCCCCCCGGGGCGGATCTATGGCTACACCTTC.

This chain connects TRBV4-1 to TRBJ1-5; no firm D call. The CDR3 contains 15 residues. Trimming pared 0 bases from V and 0 bases from J, leaving 6 bases between. CDR1 is MGHRA, CDR2 YSYEKL, per germline. CDR3 in amino acids: CASSQEDDSNQPQHF. The CDR3 bases are TGCGCCAGCAGCCAAGAAGACGATAGCAATCAGCCCCAGCATTTT.